Below, 2 T cell receptor beta chains from the same sample are listed, as sequenced in a study of cytomegalovirus exposure and HLA in healthy donors. This PCR relied on a set of 60 Vbeta primers and 13 Jbeta primers. Assay: immunoSEQ multiplex PCR; the TCRdb copy retains only in-frame clones and omits some. This repertoire shows over 150,000 clones, more than 65% found once; its top ten account for around 1.2%. Sequenced material: PBMCs. The receptors originated from a girl aged 2 to 10 in good health and CMV-seropositive.

Concerning this clone: A junction end diverges from the germline sequence, so it may reflect a read error. The rearrangement uses TRBV4-2 and TRBJ1-1; 10 bases align to TRBD1. This CDR3 is 15 amino acids long. Germline CDR1 LGHNA, CDR2 YNFKEQ. The DNA for the CDR3 is TGTGCCAGCAGCCTTTCGGACAGGGGGAACAGTGAAGCTTTCTTT. It is translated as CASSLSDRGNSEAFF.

CDR3 sequence reads: CASSLGPAGQPQHF. The CDR3 nucleotides are TGTGCCAGCAGCTTGGGTCCGGCGGGTCAGCCCCAGCATTTT. This chain joins TRBV5-6 and TRBJ1-5; D gene ambiguous. The V end was cut by 0 bases, the J end by 6 bases, with 10 bases between. Germline-derived CDR1 and CDR2 are SGHDT and YYEEEE. CDR3 length equals 14 residues.